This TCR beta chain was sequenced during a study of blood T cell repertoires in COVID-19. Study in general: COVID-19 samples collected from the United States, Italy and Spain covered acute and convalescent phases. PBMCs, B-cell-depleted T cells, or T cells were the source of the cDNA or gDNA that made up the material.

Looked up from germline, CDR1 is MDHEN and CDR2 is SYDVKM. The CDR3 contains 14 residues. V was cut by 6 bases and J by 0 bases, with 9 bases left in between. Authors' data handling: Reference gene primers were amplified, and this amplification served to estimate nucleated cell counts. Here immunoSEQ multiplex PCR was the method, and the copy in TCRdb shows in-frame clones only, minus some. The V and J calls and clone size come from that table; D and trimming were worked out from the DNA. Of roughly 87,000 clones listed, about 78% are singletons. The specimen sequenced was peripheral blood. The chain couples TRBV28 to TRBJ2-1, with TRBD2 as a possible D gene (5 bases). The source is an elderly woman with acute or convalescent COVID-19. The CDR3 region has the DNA TGTGCCAGCAGAGACGGGAACTCCTACAATGAGCAGTTCTTC. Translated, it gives CASRDGNSYNEQFF.